This is a list of T cell receptor beta chains from one sample in a study of T cell responses to AZD1222 COVID-19 vaccine. Sequencing used immunoSEQ multiplex PCR; TCRdb keeps in-frame clones, though not all of them. The table includes some 170,000 clones, around 90% detected once. The source material was peripheral blood, sampled 28 days after the second dose of the MenACWY control vaccine. The receptors come from an adult who received the MenACWY meningococcal vaccine as a control. Each CDR3 is given with its conserved first and last residue.

TRBV18	TRBJ2-7	CASSHNRGGYEQYF
TRBV20-1	TRBJ1-1	CSAKRGPEAFF
TRBV10-1	TRBJ2-2	CASRPAFTGELFF
TRBV7-2	TRBJ1-4	CASSLIRGLTGEKLFF
TRBV6-5	TRBJ1-2	CASSHYSDRGYGYTF
TRBV9	TRBJ1-2	CASSVGSGYTF
TRBV19	TRBJ1-3	CASKGRRSGNTIYF
TRBV7-9	TRBJ2-5	CASSLTAGGAETQYF
TRBV7-9	TRBJ2-5	CASSRQGPQETQYF
TRBV12-3/TRBV12-4	TRBJ2-2	CASSLGDRRELFF
TRBV19	TRBJ1-2	CASSPGGGYGYTF
TRBV6-2/TRBV6-3	TRBJ1-5	CASSSYPGEWDQPQHF
TRBV18	TRBJ1-5	CASSPFGQGNQPQHF
TRBV7-3	TRBJ2-1	CASSFTDTSPEQFF
TRBV28	TRBJ2-1	CASNSGLAGAPYNEQFF